These T cell receptor beta chains were read from a single sample in a study of cytomegalovirus exposure and HLA in healthy donors. Sequenced by immunoSEQ multiplex PCR; TCRdb stores in-frame clones only, minus some. Among some 110,000 clones listed, roughly 74% were seen once. Sequencing input: PBMCs. The receptors derive from a woman aged 25 to 39 in good health and CMV-seronegative. Both conserved end residues are part of each CDR3. D genes are given only for firm matches. Size is stated for part of the rows, as once, few or many counts, or as a class when the clone is expanded.

V gene: TRBV6-4
clone size: -
J gene: TRBJ2-1
D gene: TRBD1
CDR3 DNA: TGTGCCAGCAGTGTCCAGGGGGCCTACAATGAGCAGTTCTTC
CDR3 protein: CASSVQGAYNEQFF

V gene: TRBV2
clone size: -
J gene: TRBJ1-2
D gene: TRBD1
CDR3 DNA: TGTGCCAGTGTCCGGGACAGGGGGTTGCGTGGCTACACCTTC
CDR3 protein: CASVRDRGLRGYTF

V gene: TRBV7-8
clone size: -
J gene: TRBJ2-1
D gene: -
CDR3 DNA: TGTGCCAGCAGCCCGATAGGCGGGATGTACAATGAGCAGTTCTTC
CDR3 protein: CASSPIGGMYNEQFF

V gene: TRBV7-9
clone size: -
J gene: TRBJ2-7
D gene: -
CDR3 DNA: TGTGCCAGCAGCTTTAGATCTAATGTCTACGAGCAGTACTTC
CDR3 protein: CASSFRSNVYEQYF

V gene: TRBV30
clone size: -
J gene: TRBJ2-7
D gene: -
CDR3 DNA: TGTGCCTGGAGTGGCGACGGAGGCTACGAGCAGTACTTC
CDR3 protein: CAWSGDGGYEQYF

V gene: TRBV6-5
clone size: once
J gene: TRBJ1-5
D gene: -
CDR3 DNA: TGTGCCAGCATGGGCCCTTCGCCGAATCAGCCCCAGCATTTT
CDR3 protein: CASMGPSPNQPQHF

V gene: TRBV6-5
clone size: -
J gene: TRBJ1-2
D gene: TRBD1
CDR3 DNA: TGTGCCAGCAGTTACATCACAGGGGCTGGGGGCTACACCTTC
CDR3 protein: CASSYITGAGGYTF

V gene: TRBV30
clone size: -
J gene: TRBJ2-7
D gene: -
CDR3 DNA: TGTGCCTGGAGCACAGGGCCGAACCTAATGAATGACTACGAGCAGTACTTC
CDR3 protein: CAWSTGPNLMNDYEQYF

V gene: TRBV6-1
clone size: -
J gene: TRBJ1-1
D gene: -
CDR3 DNA: TGTGCCAGCAGTGGAGCGGGCGAGATCGTTCTGGCGGCTTTCTTT
CDR3 protein: CASSGAGEIVLAAFF

V gene: TRBV7-9
clone size: few
J gene: TRBJ2-7
D gene: -
CDR3 DNA: TGTGCCAGCAGCTCTACCACAACGGGGAGGCCCTCCTACGAGCAGTACTTC
CDR3 protein: CASSSTTTGRPSYEQYF

V gene: TRBV6-4
clone size: few
J gene: TRBJ2-3
D gene: TRBD2
CDR3 DNA: TGTGCCAGCGGGAGCGGGGGGGCCGCAGATACGCAGTATTTT
CDR3 protein: CASGSGGAADTQYF

V gene: TRBV30
clone size: few
J gene: TRBJ1-5
D gene: -
CDR3 DNA: TGTGCCTGGAGTGTACAGGTGGGACCCCAGCATTTT
CDR3 protein: CAWSVQVGPQHF

V gene: TRBV19
clone size: -
J gene: TRBJ1-3
D gene: TRBD1
CDR3 DNA: TGTGCCAGTAGTCATCTCCGGGACAGGGGTTCCAACACCATATATTTT
CDR3 protein: CASSHLRDRGSNTIYF

V gene: TRBV4-2
clone size: -
J gene: TRBJ2-7
D gene: -
CDR3 DNA: TGTGCCAGCAGCCAAGGTCACTTCTACGAGCAGTACTTC
CDR3 protein: CASSQGHFYEQYF

V gene: TRBV19
clone size: -
J gene: TRBJ1-1
D gene: TRBD1
CDR3 DNA: TGTGCCAGTAGTCCCACCGGGACAGACACTGAAGCTTTCTTT
CDR3 protein: CASSPTGTDTEAFF

V gene: TRBV19
clone size: -
J gene: TRBJ1-2
D gene: -
CDR3 DNA: TGTGCCAGTACACAGGCCTATGGCTACACCTTC
CDR3 protein: CASTQAYGYTF

V gene: TRBV2
clone size: once
J gene: TRBJ1-2
D gene: -
CDR3 DNA: TGTGCCAGCAGGCGGGATTCAGCTAACTATGGCTACACCTTC
CDR3 protein: CASRRDSANYGYTF

V gene: TRBV14
clone size: few
J gene: TRBJ1-2
D gene: TRBD1
CDR3 DNA: TGTGCCAGCAGCTCCGGACAGGGCGCCTATGGCTACACCTTC
CDR3 protein: CASSSGQGAYGYTF

V gene: TRBV13
clone size: -
J gene: TRBJ1-3
D gene: TRBD1
CDR3 DNA: TGTGCCAGCAGCCCCGGGACAGCTGGAAACACCATATATTTT
CDR3 protein: CASSPGTAGNTIYF

V gene: TRBV30
clone size: -
J gene: TRBJ1-2
D gene: -
CDR3 DNA: TGTGCCTGGAGCGCACAGAGCCCTAACTATGGCTACACCTTC
CDR3 protein: CAWSAQSPNYGYTF

V gene: TRBV4-1
clone size: -
J gene: TRBJ1-3
D gene: -
CDR3 DNA: TGCGCCAGCAGCCAAGATCGGGTGGGGCTGGGGCCGGCTGGAAACACCATATATTTT
CDR3 protein: CASSQDRVGLGPAGNTIYF

V gene: TRBV19
clone size: -
J gene: TRBJ2-1
D gene: TRBD2
CDR3 DNA: TGTGCCAGTAGTATAGCGGGAGGCCGCAATGAGCAGTTCTTC
CDR3 protein: CASSIAGGRNEQFF

V gene: TRBV5-3
clone size: -
J gene: TRBJ2-7
D gene: -
CDR3 DNA: TGTGCCAGAAGCTTAGGTATCCGGGACAACAGTATGATCTACGAGCAGTACTTC
CDR3 protein: CARSLGIRDNSMIYEQYF

V gene: TRBV6-5
clone size: once
J gene: TRBJ1-2
D gene: -
CDR3 DNA: TGTGCCAGCAGTTGCGACAGGCCCCCCCGATTATGCTACACCTTC
CDR3 protein: CASSCDRPPRLCYTF

V gene: TRBV30
clone size: -
J gene: TRBJ2-3
D gene: -
CDR3 DNA: TGTGCCTGGGATCGTGGGGGCGGACTAGGAGATACGCAGTATTTT
CDR3 protein: CAWDRGGGLGDTQYF

V gene: TRBV28
clone size: -
J gene: TRBJ1-5
D gene: -
CDR3 DNA: TGTGCCAGCAGTTTGCGGAACAATCAGCCCCAGCATTTT
CDR3 protein: CASSLRNNQPQHF

V gene: TRBV4-3
clone size: -
J gene: TRBJ1-1
D gene: -
CDR3 DNA: TGCGCCAGCAGCCCACAGACAGGACTGAACACTGAAGCTTTCTTT
CDR3 protein: CASSPQTGLNTEAFF

V gene: TRBV5-4
clone size: few
J gene: TRBJ2-7
D gene: -
CDR3 DNA: TGTGCCAGCAGCCCTCAAAATAACCCAGGAGGGGGGGGATCCTACGAGCAGTACTTC
CDR3 protein: CASSPQNNPGGGGSYEQYF

V gene: TRBV7-9
clone size: -
J gene: TRBJ2-5
D gene: TRBD1
CDR3 DNA: TGTGCCAGCAGCTTAGGGGGACAGGGGGTTCGGGAGACCCAGTACTTC
CDR3 protein: CASSLGGQGVRETQYF

V gene: TRBV18
clone size: -
J gene: TRBJ1-2
D gene: TRBD1
CDR3 DNA: TGTGCCAGCTCACCACTTTCTGACAGGGCTTTTTATGGCTACACCTTC
CDR3 protein: CASSPLSDRAFYGYTF

V gene: TRBV27
clone size: -
J gene: TRBJ1-1
D gene: -
CDR3 DNA: TGTGCCAGCAGACCGCAGGGGTACACTGAAGCTTTCTTT
CDR3 protein: CASRPQGYTEAFF

V gene: TRBV2
clone size: -
J gene: TRBJ2-1
D gene: -
CDR3 DNA: TGTGCCAGCAGGGAGACAGTCAATGAGCAGTTCTTC
CDR3 protein: CASRETVNEQFF